This paragraph reports one T cell receptor beta chain. This clonotype was detected many times. Its cognate antigen has yet to be identified. Base-call qualities are not available, and no considerably larger clone is one nucleotide away. According to the germline V gene, CDR1 reads SGHRS and CDR2 reads YFSETQ. The CDR3 has 13 amino acids, counting the end cysteine and phenylalanine. Here the CDR3 DNA is all that survives: 39 bases in frame from base 1. V sheds 0 bases and J sheds 6 bases, leaving 7 bases between their ends. Set within a cohort of healthcare workers in London, UK, this nested case-control study involved weekly PCR testing of nasopharyngeal swabs along with blood sampling. Healthcare workers were recruited during the week of the UK lockdown, between 23 and 31 March 2020, and followed weekly for up to roughly 16 weeks. Libraries were constructed by 5' RACE. Data came from a NextSeq 500. The TCR library protocol attached unique molecular identifiers to individual cDNA molecules to correct for sequencing error and PCR bias. Sequencing covered both TCR alpha and beta chains, and within each sample the abundances of alpha and beta sequences were tightly co-correlated. Per the original workflow: Decombinator V4 was used to perform V gene, J gene and CDR3 annotation of TCR sequences. Expanded TCRs were defined as changing significantly between any two time points under a Poisson model with p below 0.0001. Abundances of TCRs were expressed as counts per million after normalisation to the total number of TCRs sequenced in each sample. MAIT TCRs were defined by TRAV1-2 paired with TRAJ12, TRAJ20 or TRAJ33, and iNKT TCRs by TRAV10 paired with TRAJ18. VDJdb, accessed 1 November 2021, was searched for CMV, EBV and SARS-CoV-2 annotated TCRs, excluding TCRs annotated for multiple antigens. The public sequencing data were trimmed at Q25 with fastp and processed into clonotypes with MiXCR by TCRdb, which kept only in-frame beta chains. All rows with the same CDR3 protein become a single entry with the most common DNA and genes. Clone size and V and J calls follow TCRdb, not the original study. The sample contains over 90,000 distinct CDR3 sequences, about 12% of them found a single time. The ten largest clones represent nearly 4.5% of the sample.

This record comes from a study of early T cells in non-severe SARS-CoV-2 infection (dated by TCRdb to the early 2020s). In terms of the full investigation: Bulk RNA from unsorted whole blood was used for TCR sequencing, so alpha and beta chains could not be paired.

On the study overall, not on this receptor specifically: VDJdb matching was skewed toward anti-spike CD8 responses, so virus-specific expansions were likely underestimated and private and CD4 specificities were missed.

This chain is built from TRBV5-1 and TRBJ1-5; the D gene is possibly TRBD1, with 6 bases matching. This specimen was whole blood, taken at baseline. The TCR originated in an adult who was a healthcare worker with PCR-confirmed SARS-CoV-2 infection or an uninfected control (not recorded which). Here is the DNA: TGCGCCAGCAGCTTGGAGGGGGGTCAGCCCCAGCATTTT. This encodes CASSLEGGQPQHF.